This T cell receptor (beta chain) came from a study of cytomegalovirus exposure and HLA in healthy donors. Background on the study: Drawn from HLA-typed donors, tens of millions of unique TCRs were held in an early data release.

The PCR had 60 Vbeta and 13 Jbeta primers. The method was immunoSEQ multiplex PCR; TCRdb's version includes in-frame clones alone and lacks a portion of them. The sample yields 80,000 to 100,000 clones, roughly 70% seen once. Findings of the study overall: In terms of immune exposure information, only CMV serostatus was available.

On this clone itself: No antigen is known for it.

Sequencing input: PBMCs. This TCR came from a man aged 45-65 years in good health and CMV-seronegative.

CDR3 in amino acids: CASTSGTGGRETQYF. In DNA form, the CDR3 reads TGTGCCAGCACTTCCGGGACAGGGGGAAGGGAGACCCAGTACTTC. J is TRBJ2-5 and V is TRBV6-5; the match to TRBD1 covers 11 bases. Germline trimming cut 7 bases from V and 5 bases from J; bases unmatched to any gene: 9. This CDR3 has 15 residues. Germline CDR1 reads MNHEY; CDR2 reads SVGAGI.